The entry that follows covers one T cell receptor (beta chain) sequence. The antigen remains undetermined. These data are taken from a study of CD8 T cells in ankylosing spondylitis. Study conclusions and caveats: Within ankylosing spondylitis blood, a TCR beta motif made up of roughly eight highly homologous variants appeared to be characteristic.

Each CDR3 protein gets one entry after TCRdb re-called the 5' RACE reads with MiXCR. Of around 140,000 distinct CDR3 sequences in the sample, roughly 15% are singletons; the top ten hold roughly 30%. Specimen: blood, either unsorted or a sorted T cell fraction (not recorded which). The clonotype comes from a male donor with ankylosing spondylitis.

CDR3 in DNA: TGTGCCAGCAGCGTAGGTGGCCTCACGAGCTCCTACAATGAGCAGTTCTTC. Translated: CASSVGGLTSSYNEQFF. V and J are TRBV9 and TRBJ2-1; D is undetermined. The CDR3 totals 17 residues. V was clipped by 0 bases and J by 0 bases, with 13 bases between them. The germline V gene encodes CDR1 SGDLS and CDR2 YYNGEE.